These T cell receptor beta chains were read from a single sample in a study of T cell responses to AZD1222 COVID-19 vaccine. Assay used: immunoSEQ multiplex PCR; TCRdb lists only in-frame clones, some missing. The sample has roughly 200,000 clones; roughly 91% are singletons. The material was peripheral blood, obtained on day 0 of MenACWY control vaccination. These receptors were taken from an adult in good health. The CDR3 runs from the conserved cysteine through the conserved F or W. The D gene is left open where the match is weak. Not all rows give a size; the values are once, few, many and, for expanded clones, a class.

>TRBV27|TRBJ1-2|.|.
TGTGCCAGCAGTTTCCGGGCCCAGGCGGGTGGCTACACCTTC
CASSFRAQAGGYTF
>TRBV18|TRBJ1-1|.|.
TGTGCCAGCTCACCGGGCATGGGTGAAGCTTTCTTT
CASSPGMGEAFF
>TRBV15|TRBJ2-1|.|.
TGTGCCACCAGCGGAGGGGGAACATCCCGAAATGAGCAGTTCTTC
CATSGGGTSRNEQFF
>TRBV7-2|TRBJ1-6|TRBD1|.
TGTGCCAGCAGCTTGGGGACAGGGGCCTCACCCCTCCACTTT
CASSLGTGASPLHF
>TRBV2|TRBJ2-7|.|.
TGTGCCAGCAGACCGACAGGCCCTTGGAGCGAGCAGTACTTC
CASRPTGPWSEQYF
>TRBV19|TRBJ1-5|.|once
TGTGCCAGTAGTCCAGACAGGTACAATCAGCCCCAGCATTTT
CASSPDRYNQPQHF
>TRBV6-5|TRBJ1-5|.|.
TGTGCCAGCAGTTACGCCCAGGGCCCAAATCAGCCCCAGCATTTT
CASSYAQGPNQPQHF
>TRBV7-9|TRBJ1-5|.|once
TGTGCCAGCGAGAGCCAGGGTTATCAGCCCCAGCATTTT
CASESQGYQPQHF
>TRBV27|TRBJ1-5|TRBD1|once
TGTGCCAGCAGCGGGACAGGGGGCAGGCGTGGCAATCAGCCCCAGCATTTT
CASSGTGGRRGNQPQHF
>TRBV7-3|TRBJ1-4|TRBD1|.
TGTGCCAGCAGCCAAGGGGGCCTAGCTAATGAAAAACTGTTTTTT
CASSQGGLANEKLFF
>TRBV15|TRBJ1-3|.|.
TGTGCCACCAGCAGAGAAAACGGAGCCCTGAGGGGTTCTGGAAACACCATATATTTT
CATSRENGALRGSGNTIYF
>TRBV5-6|TRBJ2-7|TRBD1|few
TGTGCCAGCAGCTTCCCCAACAGGGGCGAGCAGTACTTC
CASSFPNRGEQYF
>TRBV20-1|TRBJ1-6|.|.
TGCAGTGCTAGTGGACAGTTTTCACCCCTCCACTTT
CSASGQFSPLHF
>TRBV6-6|TRBJ1-1|.|.
TGTGCCAGCAGTTACTCGTTCAACACTGAAGCTTTCTTT
CASSYSFNTEAFF
>TRBV15|TRBJ2-3|TRBD2|.
TGTGCCACCAGCAGAGGAGGAATAGCGGGGAAGCTAGATACGCAGTATTTT
CATSRGGIAGKLDTQYF
>TRBV28|TRBJ2-7|TRBD2|.
TGTGCCAGCAGGCGCGGGGGAGAATCCTACGAGCAGTACTTC
CASRRGGESYEQYF
>TRBV18|TRBJ1-1|.|once
TGTGCCAGCTCACCAGAGGGAGGGGCGTACACTGAAGCTTTCTTT
CASSPEGGAYTEAFF
>TRBV5-1|TRBJ2-5|.|few
TGCGCCAGCAGCCCCCGAGGAGGGGGGGTCGGGGAGACCCAGTACTTC
CASSPRGGGVGETQYF
>TRBV5-1|TRBJ2-2|.|.
TGCGCCAGCAGCTTGAGGACCGACTTGGGGACCGGGGAGCTGTTTTTT
CASSLRTDLGTGELFF
>TRBV3-1/TRBV3-2|TRBJ2-1|.|.
TGTGCCAGCAGCCAATGGGGTGATTGGGCCTACAATGAGCAGTTCTTC
CASSQWGDWAYNEQFF
>TRBV30|TRBJ1-1|TRBD1|.
TGTGCCTGGAGTGAACAGGGGGATGAAGCTTTCTTT
CAWSEQGDEAFF
>TRBV11-2|TRBJ2-2|.|.
TGTGCCAGCAGCTTGGCGGGAACCGGGGAGCTGTTTTTT
CASSLAGTGELFF
>TRBV5-1|TRBJ2-5|TRBD1|once
TGCGCCAGCAGCTTGGAGGGGGCGGAGACCCAGTACTTC
CASSLEGAETQYF
>TRBV4-2|TRBJ1-6|TRBD1|once
TGTGCCAGCAGCCGTAAGACAGGGGATAATTCACCCCTCCACTTT
CASSRKTGDNSPLHF
>TRBV3-1/TRBV3-2|TRBJ2-3|.|.
TGTGCCAGCAGCCACTCAGGCACAGATACGCAGTATTTT
CASSHSGTDTQYF
>TRBV18|TRBJ2-5|.|.
TGTGCCAGCTCACCCTCAGAGACCCAGTACTTC
CASSPSETQYF
>TRBV30|TRBJ1-2|.|.
TGTGCCTGGCGGGAGGCTCGTGGCTACACCTTC
CAWREARGYTF
>TRBV5-5|TRBJ2-7|.|.
TGTGCCAGCAGCTTTATGCCCGGGGTTTCCCGGGGCTACGAGCAGTACTTC
CASSFMPGVSRGYEQYF
>TRBV6-1|TRBJ2-1|TRBD1|.
TGTGCCAGCAGTGACAGGGGGAAATACAATGAGCAGTTCTTC
CASSDRGKYNEQFF
>TRBV6-4|TRBJ1-1|.|once
TGTGCCAGCAGTGATGGGGGGTTAGCAGGGAGTTTCTTT
CASSDGGLAGSFF
>TRBV15|TRBJ2-7|.|.
TGTGCCACCAGCATTTCACGCAGCTCCTACGAGCAGTACTTC
CATSISRSSYEQYF
>TRBV15|TRBJ1-2|TRBD1|.
TGTGCCACCATGGTTCTAGGACAGGGGGCGCATGGCTACACCTTC
CATMVLGQGAHGYTF
>TRBV12-3/TRBV12-4|TRBJ1-2|TRBD1|.
TGTGCCAGCAGTTGGGACAGGGTTCGCTACACCTTC
CASSWDRVRYTF
>TRBV6-4|TRBJ1-2|TRBD1|once
TGTGCCAGCAGCGAACCGGGACAGGTATATGGCTACACCTTC
CASSEPGQVYGYTF
>TRBV7-6|TRBJ1-4|.|.
TGTGCCAGCAGCTTAGCGGCAGGGTTTAATGAAAAACTGTTTTTT
CASSLAAGFNEKLFF
>TRBV2|TRBJ1-1|.|.
TGTGCCAGCAGTGCGGTGATTCCCCAGAACACTGAAGCTTTCTTT
CASSAVIPQNTEAFF
>TRBV27|TRBJ1-4|.|once
TGTGCCAGCAGGCCGGGGCCTGGGCCGCGAAATGAAAAACTGTTTTTT
CASRPGPGPRNEKLFF
>TRBV11-2|TRBJ1-6|.|.
TGTGCCAGCAGCTTCGGCATAATCAATTCACCCCTCCACTTT
CASSFGIINSPLHF
>TRBV6-5|TRBJ1-1|.|.
TGTGCCAGCAAGGTGGGTTACGACAGTGAAGCTTTCTTT
CASKVGYDSEAFF
>TRBV19|TRBJ1-2|.|.
TGTGCCAGTAGTCCGGGAGGCAGTGAATCTAACTATGGCTACACCTTC
CASSPGGSESNYGYTF